What follows are 25 T cell receptor beta chains derived from one specimen sequenced in a study of blood T cell repertoires in COVID-19. Using immunoSEQ multiplex PCR, the repertoire was profiled, and TCRdb retains in-frame clones only, with some absent. The table lists roughly 190,000 clones, roughly 80% of them singletons. The sample comprised peripheral blood. These receptors were taken from a woman in her seventies with COVID-19, enrolled during active disease.

The V and J genes are TRBV19 and TRBJ2-5; 7 bases fit TRBD1. CDR1 and CDR2 (germline): LNHDA, SQIVND (reference sequence). J lost 5 bases, V lost 8 bases, and 14 bases had no gene match. The CDR3 runs 15 residues. The CDR3, as DNA: TGTGCCAGTGCCAAGGGGGCATTCTTGGAGGAGACCCAGTACTTC. Amino acids: CASAKGAFLEETQYF.

The CDR3 DNA reads TGTGCCAGCAGCGTACGCGGGAGGGCCGTGGGCAATGAGCAGTTCTTC. Translation: CASSVRGRAVGNEQFF. The chain joins TRBV9 to TRBJ2-1; 9 bases are a match to TRBD2. This CDR3 has 16 amino acids. CDR1 and CDR2 from the germline V gene are SGDLS and YYNGEE. With 1 base clipped from V and 6 bases from J, the junction kept 8 bases outside the gene matches.

This chain links TRBV19 with TRBJ1-4; 7 nucleotides match TRBD1. V lost 7 bases and J lost 4; bases outside the gene matches: 6. Per the germline V gene, CDR1 is LNHDA and CDR2 is SQIVND (reference sequence). This CDR3 is 14 amino acids long. The DNA of the CDR3 is TGTGCCAGTACCCGACAGGGATATAATGAAAAACTGTTTTTT. This sequence encodes CASTRQGYNEKLFF.

V usage is TRBV5-4 and J usage is TRBJ2-6; 11 nucleotides agree with TRBD1. Germline CDR1 is SGHNT and CDR2 is YYREEE (reference sequence). The CDR3 is 18 residues long. The V segment lost 5 bases and the J segment 8 bases; nucleotides outside the gene matches: 15. The CDR3 loop is CASSSLGTGGSISNVLTF. In DNA form, the CDR3 reads TGTGCCAGCAGTTCGCTTGGGACAGGGGGTTCTATCTCCAACGTCCTGACTTTC.

V gene TRBV28 combines with J gene TRBJ1-2; a weak D match, TRBD1 (5 bases). Per the germline V gene, CDR1 is MDHEN and CDR2 is SYDVKM. Trimming cost V 6 bases and J 0 bases, with 11 bases left between them. This CDR3 spans 14 amino acids. The chain's CDR3 is CASSPGRANYGYTF. The CDR3 region has the DNA TGTGCCAGCAGCCCAGGCAGGGCTAACTATGGCTACACCTTC.

This chain uses TRBV10-3 with TRBJ2-1; a weak D match, TRBD2 (6 bases). The germline V gene encodes CDR1 ENHRY and CDR2 SYGVKD. V lost 4 bases and J 7 bases, leaving 14 bases between the germline ends. There are 14 residues in the CDR3. This chain's CDR3 is CAISGGVAGNEQFF. The DNA for the CDR3 is TGTGCCATCAGTGGGGGGGTGGCGGGGAATGAGCAGTTCTTC.

This clone was counted once. J is TRBJ2-1 and V is TRBV7-9, with a tentative D call TRBD1 (5 bases). Trimming shortened V by 1 base and J by 3 bases, and 22 bases separated the two germline ends. The CDR3 spans 19 residues. Germline V gene sequence: CDR1 SEHNR, CDR2 FQNEAQ (reference sequence). As DNA, the CDR3 is TGTGCCAGCAGCTTAGGGGTACAGGTGGTCCAAGCGTGCTACAATGAGCAGTTCTTC. It encodes CASSLGVQVVQACYNEQFF.

The rearrangement joins TRBV6-5 to TRBJ1-6, with D possibly matching TRBD1 (5 bases). V shed 6 bases and J shed 10 bases, with 13 bases lying between them. Germline V lookup: CDR1 MNHEY, CDR2 SVGAGI. The CDR3 runs 13 residues. The CDR3: CASRPGDRSPLHF. For the CDR3, the DNA is TGTGCCAGCAGGCCGGGGGATAGATCACCCCTCCACTTT.

Worth noting for this clone: A junction end diverges from the germline sequence, so it may reflect a read error. This rearrangement joins TRBV11-1 to TRBJ1-1; 7 bases match TRBD1. The CDR3 length is 16 residues. Germline V gene sequence: CDR1 SGHAT, CDR2 FQDESV (reference sequence). CDR3 sequence reads: CASSRTLQGLKTEAFF. The CDR3 region has the DNA TGTGCCAGCAGCCGCACTTTACAGGGGTTGAAGACTGAAGCTTTCTTT.

V and J are TRBV28 and TRBJ1-1; no clear D gene. Germline CDR1 MDHEN, CDR2 SYDVKM. The CDR3 consists of 15 residues. The germline V and J ends were trimmed by 2 bases and 4 bases, with 14 bases remaining between them. CDR3 bases: TGTGCCAGCAGTTTAGAACGGGTGGGAGGCACTGAAGCTTTCTTT. It yields the protein CASSLERVGGTEAFF.

This clone was seen only a few times. The chain uses TRBV5-4 and TRBJ1-5, with D hard to call. The CDR3 totals 13 residues. CDR1 and CDR2 (germline): SGHNT, YYREEE (reference sequence). V dropped 0 bases and J dropped 5 bases, with 6 bases sitting between them. The CDR3 DNA is TGTGCCAGCAGCTTGGGGCCGCATCAGCCCCAGCATTTT. Encoded protein: CASSLGPHQPQHF.

The V and J genes are TRBV7-9 and TRBJ1-1; 7 nucleotides match TRBD1. Germline CDR1 reads SEHNR; CDR2 reads FQNEAQ (reference sequence). This CDR3 comprises 14 residues. Trimming took 5 bases from V and 1 from J; bases not matched to a gene: 4. CDR3 DNA sequence: TGTGCCAGCAGCAATACAGGGGAGAACACTGAAGCTTTCTTT. Translating it yields CASSNTGENTEAFF.

The chain joins TRBV7-9 to TRBJ2-7; the D is unclear. Per the germline V gene, CDR1 is SEHNR and CDR2 is FQNEAQ (reference sequence). This CDR3 region has 14 residues. V lost 1 base to trimming and J lost 2 bases, with 9 bases between them. The CDR3 reads CASSLGGQTYEQYF. The CDR3, as DNA: TGTGCCAGCAGCTTAGGAGGCCAGACCTACGAGCAGTACTTC. Full variable domain (rest looked up from reference TRBV7-9 and TRBJ2-7): DTGVSQNPRHKITKRGQNVTFRCDPISEHNRLYWYRQTLGQGPEFLTYFQNEAQLEKSRLLSDRFSAERPKGSFSTLEIQRTEQGDSAMYLCASSLGGQTYEQYFGPGTRLTVT.

The V gene is TRBV12-3 or TRBV12-4, the J gene TRBJ2-7, with D perhaps TRBD2 (6 bases). The CDR3 is 12 amino acids. Trimming left V 1 base short and J 7 bases short, with 8 bases between. CDR3 in DNA: TGTGCCAGCAGTTTAGGTAGCGGAGAGCAGTACTTC. Residues: CASSLGSGEQYF.

CDR3 amino acids: CATSTSHRGWSGYTF. CDR3 sequence (DNA): TGTGCCACCAGCACGTCACATAGGGGTTGGAGTGGCTACACCTTC. The rearrangement links TRBV15 to TRBJ1-2, with D tentatively TRBD1 (5 bases). The germline V gene has CDR1 LNHNV and CDR2 YYDKDF (reference sequence). This CDR3 spans 15 amino acids. Trimming shortened V by 4 bases and J by 7 bases, and 19 bases separated the two germline ends.

The chain combines TRBV27 with TRBJ2-2; D might be TRBD2 (6 bases). This CDR3 comprises 12 residues. The germline V gene has CDR1 MNHEY and CDR2 SMNVEV (reference sequence). Trimming removed 4 bases at V and 6 bases at J, with 6 bases between. CDR3 loop: CASSSGAGELFF. Written as DNA, the CDR3 is TGTGCCAGCAGTTCGGGGGCCGGGGAGCTGTTTTTT.

This clone showed up just once. The sample holds other DNA sequences that translate to the same CDR3. The chain combines TRBV6-5 with TRBJ1-5; 7 bases map to TRBD1. The CDR3 sequence is 12 residues long. The V gene end was trimmed by 6 bases and the J gene end by 4 bases; junction bases not matched to a gene: 0. Germline V gene data show CDR1 as MNHEY and CDR2 as SVGAGI. CDR3 DNA: TGTGCCAGCAGGACAGGGAATCAGCCCCAGCATTTT. Translating gives CASRTGNQPQHF.

J is TRBJ2-1 and V is TRBV7-2, with D perhaps TRBD1 (5 bases). Germline CDR1 and CDR2: SGHTA and FQGNSA. Trimming pared 5 bases from V and 4 bases from J, leaving 15 bases between. The CDR3 runs 15 residues. The CDR3, as DNA: TGTGCCAGCAGCCGCCAAGGGGAAGGATACAATGAGCAGTTCTTC. The encoded protein is CASSRQGEGYNEQFF.

The chain joins TRBV25-1 to TRBJ1-6; D remains unclear. The CDR3 consists of 12 residues. The germline gives CDR1 MGHDK, CDR2 SYGVNS. With 8 bases removed from V and 10 bases from J, the gap between germline ends came to 12 bases. The CDR3 protein is CASHKGGSPLHF. The CDR3 coding sequence is TGTGCCAGCCACAAAGGCGGGTCACCCCTCCACTTT.

The chain couples TRBV5-8 to TRBJ2-7; TRBD2 agrees at 7 bases. Germline-derived CDR1 and CDR2 are SGHTS and YDEGEE. The J segment lost 3 bases and the V segment lost 0 bases, leaving 6 bases of the junction unmatched. The CDR3 totals 15 residues. CDR3 protein: CASSLVGAGVYEQYF. As DNA, the CDR3 is TGTGCCAGCAGCTTGGTAGGGGCGGGGGTCTACGAGCAGTACTTC.

The chain has TRBV2 and TRBJ2-2; tentative D call: TRBD1 (5 bases). In germline, CDR1 is SNHLY, CDR2 FYNNEI. Between the trimmed V and J ends, which lost 6 bases and 0 bases, there was a span of 14 bases. This CDR3 region has 16 residues. The CDR3 sequence is CASSARDRPNTGELFF. The CDR3 bases are TGTGCCAGCAGCGCTCGCGACAGACCGAACACCGGGGAGCTGTTTTTT.

The rearrangement uses TRBV11-2 and TRBJ2-2; 7 bases are a match to TRBD2. Germline trimming cut 1 base from V and 5 bases from J; bases unmatched to any gene: 4. The CDR3 length is 15 residues. Looked up from germline, CDR1 is SGHAT and CDR2 is FQNNGV. CDR3 sequence reads: CASSLGGGPTGELFF. DNA for the CDR3: TGTGCCAGCAGCTTAGGGGGAGGGCCGACCGGGGAGCTGTTTTTT.

This clone was found once. The rearrangement joins TRBV19 to TRBJ1-5; no clear D gene. The V end was cut by 8 bases, the J end by 11 bases, with 16 bases between. CDR1 is LNHDA, CDR2 SQIVND, per germline (reference sequence). The CDR3 consists of 12 residues. The CDR3 DNA sequence: TGTGCCAGTCGCGAGTCCCTGGGAGCCCAGCATTTT. Translating it yields CASRESLGAQHF.

The chain employs TRBV14 and TRBJ1-2, with D possibly being TRBD1 (6 bases). The CDR3 is made up of 13 amino acids. Trimming left V 3 bases short and J 4 bases short, with 9 bases between. Germline V gene sequence: CDR1 SGHDN, CDR2 FVKESK. The CDR3, as DNA: TGTGCCAGCAGCCAGGGGGCTGGCTATGGCTACACCTTC. This encodes CASSQGAGYGYTF.

The chain has TRBV10-2 and TRBJ1-1; D may be TRBD1 (6 bases). Per germline, CDR1 WSHSY and CDR2 SAAADI. The CDR3 consists of 13 residues. Trimming removed 5 bases at V and 5 bases at J, with 12 bases between. The CDR3 sequence: CASSLTGQTEAFF. CDR3 bases: TGCGCCAGCAGTCTAACAGGGCAGACTGAAGCTTTCTTT.